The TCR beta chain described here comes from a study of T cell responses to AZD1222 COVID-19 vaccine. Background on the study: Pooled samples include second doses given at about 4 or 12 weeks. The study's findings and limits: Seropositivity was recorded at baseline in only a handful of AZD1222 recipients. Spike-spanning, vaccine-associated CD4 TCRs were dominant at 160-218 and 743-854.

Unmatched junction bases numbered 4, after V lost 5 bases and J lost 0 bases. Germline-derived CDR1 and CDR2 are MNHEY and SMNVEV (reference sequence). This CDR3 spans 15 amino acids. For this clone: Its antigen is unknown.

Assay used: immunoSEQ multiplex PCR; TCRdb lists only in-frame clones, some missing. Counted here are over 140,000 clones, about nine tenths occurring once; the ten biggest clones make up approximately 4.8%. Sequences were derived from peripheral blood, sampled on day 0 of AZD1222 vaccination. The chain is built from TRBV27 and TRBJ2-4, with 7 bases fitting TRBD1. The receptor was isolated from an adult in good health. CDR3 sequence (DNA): TGTGCCAGCAGTCCTTACAGGGGAGCCAAAAACATTCAGTACTTC. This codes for CASSPYRGAKNIQYF.